The entry below describes one TCR beta chain. Its target antigen remains unknown. It has no much larger one-base neighbor in the sample; base qualities were not kept. The sample belongs to a study of spatial heterogeneity in lung cancer (dated by TCRdb to about 2019). Regarding the study in general: Samples were obtained from about 69 patients with early-stage, untreated non-small cell lung cancer from the lung TRACERx cohort. Follow-up PBMC samples were sequenced whenever available, with a median time to follow-up of 2 to 3 years after resection. Beta-chain transcripts were consistently detected in greater numbers than alpha-chain transcripts, which likely reflects a higher abundance of beta-chain transcripts. In the raw uncorrected reads, each unique combination of TCR and UMI appeared more than ten times on average. In non-small cell lung cancer, the study made a quantitative comparison of TCR alpha and beta repertoires among multiple tumor regions, matched nontumor lung and blood. The study linked features of the TCR repertoire to counts of nonsynonymous mutations, which were determined by whole-exome sequencing of tumor tissue. Both alpha and beta chains were TCR-sequenced in 200 to 250 tumor regions, some 64 matched nontumor lung samples and around 50 PBMC samples obtained at surgery. Results and caveats for the whole study, not just this receptor: Only approximately 15 patients were included in the comparisons of baseline and follow-up blood repertoires. Confirming at a functional level the hypothesis that regional TCRs recognize regional mutations was considered to require additional single-cell paired TCR alpha and beta sequencing. Ubiquitous expanded tumor TCRs were detected in blood more often at tumor resection than at routine follow-up.

The library was prepared using 5' RACE. These reads were obtained on a NextSeq 500. To allow correction of PCR and sequencing errors, the TCR library protocol tagged every TCR cDNA molecule with a unique molecular identifier. The original methods were these. Decombinator tools were used for TCR identification, UMI-based error correction and CDR3 extraction. TCRs above a frequency of 2 per 1,000, corresponding to the top 1% of the tumor frequency distribution, were defined as expanded. Renyi diversity was computed with the R vegan package after each repertoire had been subsampled 100 times to 5,000 TCRs. CDR3 similarity networks were constructed using string-kernel similarity of amino acid triplets, with links drawn between CDR3s whose pairwise similarity was above 0.82. TCRdb redid the processing of the public reads, applying fastp at Q25 and MiXCR, and retained in-frame beta chains. Every distinct CDR3 protein forms one entry, paired with its most common genes and DNA. The V and J calls, along with clone size, are taken from TCRdb and not from the paper's own processing. For this sample the table gives 25,000 to 30,000 distinct CDR3 sequences, of which 6% were detected only once. The ten biggest clones cover around 20% of the sample.

Including the terminal cysteine and phenylalanine, the CDR3 comprises 14 residues. CDR3 DNA is the only sequence kept; it has 42 bases, read in frame from the first base. From a lookup of the germline V gene (reference sequence), CDR1 and CDR2 are DFQATT and SNEGSKA. V ends up 3 bases short and J 4 bases short, with an unmatched junction base count of 3. The intended sense of this specimen's time point label: blood at routine non-recurrence follow-up after resection. TCR sequencing used whole RNA extracted from tumor and nontumor lung tissue, or from cryopreserved PBMC samples, without cell sorting. Only patients with enough RNA available from two or more tumor regions were chosen for TCR sequencing.

This specimen was PBMCs, taken at follow-up. The receptor was isolated from a male donor with early-stage non-small cell lung cancer. The rearranged chain carries TRBV20-1 and TRBJ2-1, with 10 central nucleotides matching TRBD2. The sequenced DNA is TGCAGTGCTAGTGGGACTAGCGCTTACAATGAGCAGTTCTTC. It translates as CSASGTSAYNEQFF.